The clone carrying this T cell receptor beta chain was picked up many times. The data were taken from a study of T-cell reconstitution after alpha-beta-depleted transplantation in children. Preparing the TCRbeta library involved the use of unique molecular identifiers. Each CDR3 protein gets one entry after TCRdb re-called the PCR reads with MiXCR. The table lists 640,000 or so distinct CDR3 sequences, around a sixth of them singletons. The germline CDR1 and CDR2 sequences are MNHEY and SVGAGI. This CDR3 has 15 amino acids. Deletions cut 4 bases from V and 4 bases from J, with 17 bases between. This chain links TRBV6-5 with TRBJ2-7, with D possibly matching TRBD2 (6 bases). Specimen: PBMCs from the stem cell graft donor, collected from the stem cell graft. The TCR originated in a human donor who donated a stem cell graft to a child with acute myeloid leukemia. DNA of the CDR3: TGTGCCAGCAGTTTGGGGACTCTAGGGAGTTACGAGCAGTACTTC. Translating it yields CASSLGTLGSYEQYF.